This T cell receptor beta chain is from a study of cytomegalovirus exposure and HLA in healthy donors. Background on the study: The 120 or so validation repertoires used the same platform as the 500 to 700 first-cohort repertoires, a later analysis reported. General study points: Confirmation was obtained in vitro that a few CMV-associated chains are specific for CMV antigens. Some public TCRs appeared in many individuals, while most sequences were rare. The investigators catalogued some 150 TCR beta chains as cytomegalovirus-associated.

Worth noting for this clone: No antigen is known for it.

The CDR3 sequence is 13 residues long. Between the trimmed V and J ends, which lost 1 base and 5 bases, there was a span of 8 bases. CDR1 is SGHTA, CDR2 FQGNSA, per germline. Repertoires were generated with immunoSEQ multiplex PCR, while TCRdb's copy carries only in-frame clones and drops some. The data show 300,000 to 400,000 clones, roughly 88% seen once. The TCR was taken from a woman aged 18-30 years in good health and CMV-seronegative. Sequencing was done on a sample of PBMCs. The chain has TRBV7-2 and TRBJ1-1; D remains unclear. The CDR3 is CASSLDSVTEAFF. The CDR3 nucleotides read TGTGCCAGCAGCTTAGACTCTGTTACTGAAGCTTTCTTT.